This TCR beta chain was found in a study of EBV T-cell therapy then PD-1 blockade in nasopharyngeal carcinoma. V lost 3 bases to trimming and J lost 9 bases, with 8 bases between them. Germline lookup yields CDR1 MGHDK and CDR2 SYGVNS. The CDR3 loop spans 11 amino acids. The assay was immunoSEQ multiplex PCR, and TCRdb's table has in-frame clones only and misses some. The sample yields under 20,000 clones, approximately 81% seen once. Details on this clone: What it binds is unknown.

As to treatment: AdE1-LMPpoly-expanded autologous EBV-specific T-cell therapy followed by anti-PD-1 nivolumab. This TCR was sampled from a man aged 35 to 55 with nasopharyngeal carcinoma. This specimen was CD8+ T cells from blood, taken at approximately day 30 from a patient whose treatment included autologous EBV-specific T cells and nivolumab. V gene TRBV25-1 combines with J gene TRBJ1-2; D not certain. DNA for the CDR3: TGTGCCAGCAGTGATGGACTCCGCTACACCTTC. It specifies CASSDGLRYTF.